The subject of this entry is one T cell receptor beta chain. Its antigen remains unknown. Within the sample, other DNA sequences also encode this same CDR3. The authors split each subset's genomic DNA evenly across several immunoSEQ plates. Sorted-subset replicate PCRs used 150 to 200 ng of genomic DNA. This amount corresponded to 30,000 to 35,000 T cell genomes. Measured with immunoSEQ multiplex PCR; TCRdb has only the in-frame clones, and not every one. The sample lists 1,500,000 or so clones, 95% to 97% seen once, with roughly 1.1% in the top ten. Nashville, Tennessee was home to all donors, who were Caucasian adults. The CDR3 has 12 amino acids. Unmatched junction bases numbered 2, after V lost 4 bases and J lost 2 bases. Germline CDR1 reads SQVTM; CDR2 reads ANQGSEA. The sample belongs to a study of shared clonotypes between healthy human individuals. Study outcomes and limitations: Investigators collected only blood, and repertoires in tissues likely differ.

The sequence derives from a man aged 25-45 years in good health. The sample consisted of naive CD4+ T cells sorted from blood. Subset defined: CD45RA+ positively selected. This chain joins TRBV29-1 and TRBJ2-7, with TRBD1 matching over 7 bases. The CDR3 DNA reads TGCAGCGTTGGGCAGGGGGCCTACGAGCAGTACTTC. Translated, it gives CSVGQGAYEQYF.